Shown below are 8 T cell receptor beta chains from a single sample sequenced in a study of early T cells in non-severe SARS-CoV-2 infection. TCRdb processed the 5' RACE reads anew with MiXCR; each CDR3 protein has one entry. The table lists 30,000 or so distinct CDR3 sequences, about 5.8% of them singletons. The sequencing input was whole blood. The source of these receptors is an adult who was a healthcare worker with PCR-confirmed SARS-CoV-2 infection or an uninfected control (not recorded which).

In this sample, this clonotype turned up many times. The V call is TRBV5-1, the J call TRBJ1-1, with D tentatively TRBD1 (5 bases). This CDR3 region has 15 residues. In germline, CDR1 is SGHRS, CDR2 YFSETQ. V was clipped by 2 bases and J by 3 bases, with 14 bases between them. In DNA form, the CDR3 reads TGCGCCAGCAGCTTAAGGGGATTATCGGACACTGAAGCTTTCTTT. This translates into CASSLRGLSDTEAFF.

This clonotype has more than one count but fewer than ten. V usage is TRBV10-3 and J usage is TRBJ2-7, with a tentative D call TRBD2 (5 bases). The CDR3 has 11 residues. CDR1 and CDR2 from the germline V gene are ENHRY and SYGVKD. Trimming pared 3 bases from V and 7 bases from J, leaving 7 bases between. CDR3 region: CAISDIAEQYF. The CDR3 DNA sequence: TGTGCCATCAGTGATATAGCGGAGCAGTACTTC.

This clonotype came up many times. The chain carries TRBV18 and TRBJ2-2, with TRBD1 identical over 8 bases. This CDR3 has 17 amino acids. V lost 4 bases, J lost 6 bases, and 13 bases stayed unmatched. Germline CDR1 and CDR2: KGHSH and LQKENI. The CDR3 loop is CASSLTRTGSGSGELFF. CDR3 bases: TGTGCCAGCTCACTCACGAGGACAGGGTCAGGCTCCGGGGAGCTGTTTTTT. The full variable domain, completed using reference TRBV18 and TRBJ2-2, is NAGVMQNPRHLVRRRGQEARLRCSPMKGHSHVYWYRQLPEEGLKFMVYLQKENIIDESGMPKERFSAEFPKEGPSILRIQQVVRGDSAAYFCASSLTRTGSGSGELFFGEGSRLTVL.

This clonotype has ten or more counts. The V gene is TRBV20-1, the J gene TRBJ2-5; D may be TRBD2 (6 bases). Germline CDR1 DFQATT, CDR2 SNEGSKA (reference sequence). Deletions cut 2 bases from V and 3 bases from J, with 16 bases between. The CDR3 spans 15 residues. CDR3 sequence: CSARTSQNVKETQYF. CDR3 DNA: TGCAGTGCTAGAACTAGCCAAAACGTGAAAGAGACCCAGTACTTC.

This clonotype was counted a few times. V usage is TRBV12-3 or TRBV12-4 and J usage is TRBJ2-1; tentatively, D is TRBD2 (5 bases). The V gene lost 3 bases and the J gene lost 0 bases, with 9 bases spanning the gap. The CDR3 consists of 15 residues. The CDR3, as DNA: TGTGCCAGCAGTTTTCTGGGGAGCTCCTACAATGAGCAGTTCTTC. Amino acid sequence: CASSFLGSSYNEQFF.

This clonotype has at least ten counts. This CDR3 reads CSALGGHPMAQYF. The CDR3, as DNA: TGCAGCGCCCTAGGGGGACACCCGATGGCCCAGTACTTC. The V call is TRBV29-1, the J call TRBJ2-5, with D possibly matching TRBD1 (6 bases). V lost 7 bases to trimming and J lost 9 bases, with 21 bases between them. The CDR3 is 13 residues long. CDR1 is SQVTM and CDR2 is ANQGSEA in the germline V gene.

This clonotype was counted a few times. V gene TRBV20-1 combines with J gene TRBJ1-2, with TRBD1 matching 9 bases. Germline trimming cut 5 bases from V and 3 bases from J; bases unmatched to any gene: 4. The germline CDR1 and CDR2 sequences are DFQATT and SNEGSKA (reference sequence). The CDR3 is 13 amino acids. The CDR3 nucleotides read TGCAGTGCTCGGACAGGGGAGGACTATGGCTACACCTTC. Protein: CSARTGEDYGYTF.

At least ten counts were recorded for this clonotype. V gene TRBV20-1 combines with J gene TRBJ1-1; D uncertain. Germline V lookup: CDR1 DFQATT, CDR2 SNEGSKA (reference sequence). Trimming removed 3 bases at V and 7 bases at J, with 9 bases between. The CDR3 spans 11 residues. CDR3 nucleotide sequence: TGCAGTGCTAGTACCACAGTTGAAGCTTTCTTT. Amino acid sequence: CSASTTVEAFF.